This T cell receptor beta chain was observed in a study of control samples from healthy donors and cancer patients. Only in-frame clones appear in the TCRdb table, and some are missing; sequencing was by immunoSEQ multiplex PCR. Of 120,000 or so clones listed, approximately 89% are singletons. The germline CDR1 and CDR2 sequences are SGHNT and YYREEE (reference sequence). Trimming took 0 bases from V and 2 from J, leaving 14 bases between them. The CDR3 extends over 16 amino acids. The sequence was obtained from a man in his sixties in good health. This chain joins TRBV5-4 and TRBJ1-2, with D tentatively TRBD1 (5 bases). The sample was blood. Here the CDR3 reads CASSLVGTDKNYGYTF. The CDR3, as DNA: TGTGCCAGCAGCTTGGTTGGGACGGACAAAAACTATGGCTACACCTTC.